This T cell receptor beta chain was documented in a study of control samples from healthy donors and cancer patients (TCRdb year 2020). On this clone: Its antigen target is currently unknown. Per-base qualities were not stored, and no clone one base away is much larger.

The protocol used for the library was the immunoSEQ multiplex PCR assay. Here the immuneACCESS table is served through TCRdb, limited to in-frame sequences with V and J called. Missing clones are a known gap in these copies; in checked studies unresolved V genes cover under half, and the rest lacks a known reason. This sample is represented by around 140,000 clones; around nine tenths of them were singletons. Around 5.8% of the sample rests with the top ten. Trimming at the junction amounts to 4 bases on V and 13 bases on J, and the germline ends lie 15 bases apart. Counted from cysteine to phenylalanine, this CDR3 has 13 amino acids. CDR3 DNA is the only sequence kept; it has 39 bases, read in frame from the first base.

The rearranged chain carries TRBV5-3 and TRBJ1-6; the D region possibly corresponds to TRBD1 (6 bases align). TRBV5-3 is treated as an ORF (open reading frame) with a function not yet certain. The sequence derives from a man aged 18 to 30 in good health. Specimen: blood. The DNA reads as follows: TGTGCCAGAAGCCAGTCACAGGGTTTTCCCCTCCACTTT. It translates as CARSQSQGFPLHF.